The 11 T cell receptor beta chains reported below all come from one sample, sequenced in a study of cytotoxic CD8 clonotypes in ibrutinib-treated CLL. TCRdb keeps only in-frame clones here, not all; method: immunoSEQ multiplex PCR. The sample records just over 45,000 clones, 60% to 75% being singletons. The sample in question was PBMCs, obtained after 12 months of ibrutinib treatment. The origin of the receptors is a human donor with chronic lymphocytic leukemia.

This clone was counted once. Here the CDR3 reads CASSPDVTTDTQYF. For the CDR3, the DNA is TGTGCCAGCAGCCCTGATGTAACCACAGATACGCAGTATTTT. The chain uses TRBV27 and TRBJ2-3; D unresolved. Per germline, CDR1 MNHEY and CDR2 SMNVEV (reference sequence). V was shortened by 6 bases and J by 2 bases, with 12 bases between the two germline ends. This CDR3 spans 14 amino acids.

V is TRBV7-9 and J is TRBJ2-7; 7 bases match TRBD2. CDR1 and CDR2 from the germline V gene are SEHNR and FQNEAQ (reference sequence). The length of the CDR3 is 14 residues. V was clipped by 4 bases and J by 0 bases; unmatched bases: 3. As DNA, the CDR3 is TGTGCCAGCAGCTGGGGGGACTACTCCTACGAGCAGTACTTC. This sequence encodes CASSWGDYSYEQYF. Together with reference TRBV7-9 and TRBJ2-7, the CDR3 gives the full variable domain: DTGVSQNPRHKITKRGQNVTFRCDPISEHNRLYWYRQTLGQGPEFLTYFQNEAQLEKSRLLSDRFSAERPKGSFSTLEIQRTEQGDSAMYLCASSWGDYSYEQYFGPGTRLTVT.

This chain joins TRBV27 and TRBJ2-6; TRBD1 might be the D (5 bases). This CDR3 spans 17 amino acids. Between the trimmed V and J ends, which lost 6 bases and 0 bases, there was a span of 15 bases. Germline values: CDR1 MNHEY, CDR2 SMNVEV (reference sequence). CDR3 sequence (DNA): TGTGCCAGCAGGACGACAGTTTCCTCCTCTGGGGCCAACGTCCTGACTTTC. Protein product: CASRTTVSSSGANVLTF.

The sample holds one count of this clone. The rearrangement links TRBV4-1 to TRBJ1-5; D is perhaps TRBD1 (5 bases). CDR1 is MGHRA, CDR2 YSYEKL, per germline. This CDR3 has 15 amino acids. V was pared by 1 base and J by 11 bases, with 18 bases between. Here the CDR3 reads CASSQVLRGLSAQHF. The DNA of the CDR3 is TGCGCCAGCAGCCAAGTCCTGAGGGGTCTATCAGCCCAGCATTTT.

The chain uses TRBV5-4 and TRBJ2-2; D might be TRBD2 (5 bases). This CDR3 region has 14 residues. Germline-derived CDR1 and CDR2 are SGHNT and YYREEE (reference sequence). V shed 2 bases and J shed 2 bases, with 7 bases lying between them. The CDR3 coding sequence is TGTGCCAGCAGCTTACGGGGTAACACCGGGGAGCTGTTTTTT. It encodes CASSLRGNTGELFF.

The chain links TRBV6-1 to TRBJ1-5, with TRBD1 matching 7 bases. The CDR3 has 17 amino acids. The germline V gene has CDR1 MNHNS and CDR2 SASEGT. Trimming cost V 2 bases and J 6 bases; bases outside gene matches: 13. This CDR3 reads CASSESRDSWVSQPQHF. CDR3 bases: TGTGCCAGCAGTGAATCTCGGGACAGTTGGGTCAGTCAGCCCCAGCATTTT.

The chain has TRBV19 and TRBJ1-5; the match to TRBD1 covers 12 bases. CDR3 length: 15 amino acids. V dropped 4 bases and J dropped 7; count of bases not matched to a gene: 5. Germline values: CDR1 LNHDA, CDR2 SQIVND (reference sequence). The CDR3 sequence: CASSRGQGAGQPQHF. In DNA, the CDR3 is TGTGCCAGTAGTAGGGGACAGGGGGCAGGACAGCCCCAGCATTTT.

This clone was seen a handful of times. This chain uses TRBV5-1 with TRBJ2-7; 10 bases agree with TRBD1. Germline assignment: CDR1 SGHRS and CDR2 YFSETQ. V lost 4 bases to trimming and J lost 4 bases; unmatched junction nucleotides: 11. The CDR3 consists of 16 residues. The CDR3 region has the DNA TGCGCCAGCAGCCCCACCCCGGGACAGGGGCTATACGAGCAGTACTTC. Protein product: CASSPTPGQGLYEQYF. The whole variable domain, filled in from reference TRBV5-1 and TRBJ2-7, reads KAGVTQTPRYLIKTRGQQVTLSCSPISGHRSVSWYQQTPGQGLQFLFEYFSETQRNKGNFPGRFSGRQFSNSRSEMNVSTLELGDSALYLCASSPTPGQGLYEQYFGPGTRLTVT.

The chain recombines TRBV12-5 with TRBJ1-3; D gene ambiguous. The CDR3 is made up of 14 amino acids. Per the germline V gene, CDR1 is LGHNT and CDR2 is FRNRAP. V was trimmed by 5 bases and J by 0 bases, leaving 8 bases between them. Here the CDR3 DNA reads TGTGCTAGTGGTCCCGGGGTCTCTGGAAACACCATATATTTT. Translated, it gives CASGPGVSGNTIYF.

CDR3 sequence: CASGLVLTTHEGGYTF. The CDR3 DNA sequence: TGTGCTAGTGGTTTGGTACTGACGACTCACGAAGGTGGCTACACCTTC. The V call is TRBV12-5, the J call TRBJ1-2, with D unresolved. The CDR3 is 16 residues long. Per germline, CDR1 LGHNT and CDR2 FRNRAP. The germline V and J ends were trimmed by 0 bases and 7 bases, with 18 bases remaining between them. Supplemented by reference TRBV12-5 and TRBJ1-2, the full variable domain reads DARVTQTPRHKVTEMGQEVTMRCQPILGHNTVFWYRQTMMQGLELLAYFRNRAPLDDSGMPKDRFSAEMPDATLATLKIQPSEPRDSAVYFCASGLVLTTHEGGYTFGSGTRLTVV.

The CDR3 bases are TGTGCCACGATGGACAGGGAAGATGAGCAGTTCTTC. Amino acid sequence: CATMDREDEQFF. The chain joins TRBV27 to TRBJ2-1; 8 bases line up with TRBD1. The V segment lost 10 bases and the J segment 8 bases; nucleotides outside the gene matches: 7. The CDR3 contains 12 residues. Germline V gene lookup returns CDR1 MNHEY and CDR2 SMNVEV (reference sequence).